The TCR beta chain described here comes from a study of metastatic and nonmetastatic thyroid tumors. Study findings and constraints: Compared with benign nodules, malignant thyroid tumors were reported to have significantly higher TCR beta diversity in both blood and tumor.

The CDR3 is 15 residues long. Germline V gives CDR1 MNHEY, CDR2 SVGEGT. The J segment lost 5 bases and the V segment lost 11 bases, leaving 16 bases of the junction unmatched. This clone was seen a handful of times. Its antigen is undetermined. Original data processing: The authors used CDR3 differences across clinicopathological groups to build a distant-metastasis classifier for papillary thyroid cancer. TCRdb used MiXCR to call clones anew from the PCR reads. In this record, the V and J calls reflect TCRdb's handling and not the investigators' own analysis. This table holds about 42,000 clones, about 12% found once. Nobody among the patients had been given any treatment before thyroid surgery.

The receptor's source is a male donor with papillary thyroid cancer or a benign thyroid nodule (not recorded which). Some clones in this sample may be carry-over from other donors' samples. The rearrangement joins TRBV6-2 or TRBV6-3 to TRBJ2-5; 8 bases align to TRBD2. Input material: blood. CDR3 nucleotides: TGTGCCGGCAACGAATCGGGAGGGCTTCGGGAGACCCAGTACTTC. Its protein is CAGNESGGLRETQYF.